A single TCR beta chain is shown here with its context. The antigen remains unidentified. This entry is derived from a study of response to subunit inactivated influenza vaccine. Notes on the study in general: Each seasonal influenza vaccination recruits few new T cells, the authors suggested.

Using its own MiXCR run on the RT-PCR reads, TCRdb lists one record per CDR3 protein. The sample yields over 800,000 distinct CDR3 sequences, 21% seen once. The source of this sequence is a man between 50 and 59 years old who received an inactivated influenza vaccine. The material was PBMCs from blood, obtained roughly 5 days after vaccination.

The CDR3 nucleotides are TGTGCCAGCAGCTCAACAGACAGGGGTCTTCAGTATTTT. Protein product: CASSSTDRGLQYF. The V and J genes are TRBV7-2 and TRBJ2-3; 8 bases agree with TRBD1. Germline CDR1 and CDR2: SGHTA and FQGNSA. V dropped 4 bases and J dropped 12; count of bases not matched to a gene: 9. This CDR3 region has 13 residues.